This TCR beta chain comes out of a study of graft-versus-host responses after intestinal transplantation. Germline CDR1 reads MNHNS; CDR2 reads SASEGT. The V end was cut by 5 bases, the J end by 8 bases, with 17 bases between. The CDR3 extends over 14 amino acids. Overall study findings and caveats: Across patients carrying graft-donor T cell macrochimerism, allografts held high graft-versus-host to host-versus-graft clonal ratios.

Only in-frame clones appear in the TCRdb table, and some are missing; sequencing was by immunoSEQ multiplex PCR. The repertoire holds roughly 110,000 clones, with 85% to 95% as singletons. As to this clone: Antigen specificity is unknown.

The sequences come from unstimulated CD4+ T cells sorted from spleen or lymph node cells, collected before transplant. This chain connects TRBV6-1 to TRBJ2-3; D may be TRBD1 (6 bases). The TCR comes from a human donor who was the organ donor for an intestinal transplant. This CDR3 is CASSFRDNLGTQYF. For the CDR3, the DNA is TGTGCCAGCAGTTTCCGGGACAACCTAGGTACGCAGTATTTT.